This T cell receptor beta chain derives from a study of monozygotic twins with inflammatory bowel disease. TCRdb reworked the 5' RACE reads into one entry per CDR3 protein, no DNA. This repertoire includes around 410,000 distinct CDR3 sequences. Germline loops: CDR1 MGHDK, CDR2 SYGVNS. The CDR3 spans 13 residues. The specimen sequenced was blood. This sequence was found in a human donor with ulcerative colitis or Crohn's disease, or a healthy co-twin of an affected twin (not recorded which). V is TRBV25-1 and J is TRBJ2-7; TCRdb designates TRBD1, a call that cannot be tested without DNA. The CDR3 is CASSDRGRVEQYF.